The rows below give T cell receptor beta chains drawn from one sample of a study of cytomegalovirus exposure and HLA in healthy donors. Measured with immunoSEQ multiplex PCR; TCRdb has only the in-frame clones, and not every one. The table shows about 190,000 clones, with roughly 80% occurring only once. Sequenced material: PBMCs. All receptors come from a woman aged 18 to 35 in good health and CMV-seropositive. CDR3s include the opening cysteine and the closing phenylalanine or tryptophan. D genes are given only for firm matches. Clone size appears in some rows only: once, few, many, or a class for an expanded clone.

d_gene: .
v_gene: TRBV14
j_gene: TRBJ2-7
abundance: .
CDR3aa: CASSHDTYEQYF
CDR3nt: TGTGCCAGCAGCCACGACACCTACGAGCAGTACTTC

d_gene: TRBD1
v_gene: TRBV12-5
j_gene: TRBJ1-2
abundance: .
CDR3aa: CASGNHRGRGYGYTF
CDR3nt: TGTGCTAGTGGAAATCACAGGGGACGGGGGTATGGCTACACCTTC

d_gene: .
v_gene: TRBV15
j_gene: TRBJ2-1
abundance: .
CDR3aa: CATSLGQGGDEQFF
CDR3nt: TGTGCCACCAGTCTAGGACAGGGAGGGGATGAGCAGTTCTTC

d_gene: TRBD1
v_gene: TRBV11-3
j_gene: TRBJ1-2
abundance: .
CDR3aa: CASSLRDSRGYTF
CDR3nt: TGTGCCAGCAGTCTCCGGGACAGCCGGGGCTACACCTTC

d_gene: .
v_gene: TRBV2
j_gene: TRBJ2-1
abundance: .
CDR3aa: CASSSSSGSYNEQFF
CDR3nt: TGTGCCAGCAGTAGTAGTTCAGGCTCCTACAATGAGCAGTTCTTC

d_gene: TRBD1
v_gene: TRBV9
j_gene: TRBJ2-7
abundance: once
CDR3aa: CASSGDSYEQYF
CDR3nt: TGTGCCAGCAGCGGGGACAGCTACGAGCAGTACTTC

d_gene: TRBD1
v_gene: TRBV11-3
j_gene: TRBJ2-7
abundance: .
CDR3aa: CASSKTGAEQYF
CDR3nt: TGTGCCAGCAGCAAGACAGGGGCCGAGCAGTACTTC

d_gene: .
v_gene: TRBV29-1
j_gene: TRBJ2-1
abundance: .
CDR3aa: CSVELGHIYEQFF
CDR3nt: TGCAGCGTTGAGCTGGGACACATCTATGAGCAGTTCTTC

d_gene: TRBD2
v_gene: TRBV27
j_gene: TRBJ2-1
abundance: .
CDR3aa: CASSLGLAGGSSYNEQFF
CDR3nt: TGTGCCAGCAGTCTCGGACTAGCGGGGGGGTCCTCCTACAATGAGCAGTTCTTC

d_gene: TRBD1
v_gene: TRBV5-1
j_gene: TRBJ2-5
abundance: once
CDR3aa: CASSSRTGGLETQYF
CDR3nt: TGCGCCAGCAGCTCCCGGACAGGGGGACTAGAGACCCAGTACTTC

d_gene: .
v_gene: TRBV4-2
j_gene: TRBJ1-4
abundance: .
CDR3aa: CASSQELGVRLFF
CDR3nt: TGTGCCAGCAGCCAAGAACTAGGCGTTAGACTGTTTTTT

d_gene: .
v_gene: TRBV5-6
j_gene: TRBJ1-1
abundance: .
CDR3aa: CASSFSGGTEAFF
CDR3nt: TGTGCCAGCAGCTTCTCGGGAGGAACTGAAGCTTTCTTT

d_gene: .
v_gene: TRBV10-3
j_gene: TRBJ2-3
abundance: .
CDR3aa: CAISESIGSAIGTQYF
CDR3nt: TGTGCCATCAGTGAGTCGATCGGGTCGGCTATTGGTACGCAGTATTTT

d_gene: .
v_gene: TRBV7-8
j_gene: TRBJ1-1
abundance: .
CDR3aa: CASSFQQGTEAFF
CDR3nt: TGTGCCAGCAGCTTCCAGCAGGGGACTGAAGCTTTCTTT

d_gene: TRBD1
v_gene: TRBV5-8
j_gene: TRBJ1-5
abundance: .
CDR3aa: CASSDAGGVQPQHF
CDR3nt: TGTGCCAGCTCGGATGCAGGGGGCGTTCAGCCCCAGCATTTT

d_gene: .
v_gene: TRBV7-9
j_gene: TRBJ1-6
abundance: .
CDR3aa: CASSLGQGYRAPLHF
CDR3nt: TGTGCCAGCAGCTTAGGTCAGGGGTATCGAGCACCCCTCCACTTT

d_gene: TRBD1
v_gene: TRBV28
j_gene: TRBJ1-3
abundance: .
CDR3aa: CASRDRGGNTIYF
CDR3nt: TGTGCCAGCAGAGACAGGGGGGGAAACACCATATATTTT

d_gene: TRBD2
v_gene: TRBV4-2
j_gene: TRBJ2-1
abundance: once
CDR3aa: CASSQASRGTSGDNEQFF
CDR3nt: TGTGCCAGCAGCCAAGCCAGTCGTGGGACTAGCGGCGACAATGAGCAGTTCTTC

d_gene: TRBD2
v_gene: TRBV5-1
j_gene: TRBJ2-5
abundance: .
CDR3aa: CASSFRPSGGQETQYF
CDR3nt: TGCGCCAGCAGCTTTCGACCTAGCGGAGGACAAGAGACCCAGTACTTC

d_gene: TRBD1
v_gene: TRBV6-6
j_gene: TRBJ2-7
abundance: .
CDR3aa: CASSATGVWYEQYF
CDR3nt: TGTGCCAGCAGTGCGACAGGGGTTTGGTACGAGCAGTACTTC

d_gene: .
v_gene: TRBV19
j_gene: TRBJ1-1
abundance: .
CDR3aa: CASRVSVRGDEAFF
CDR3nt: TGTGCCAGTAGAGTTTCTGTCAGGGGAGATGAAGCTTTCTTT

d_gene: TRBD2
v_gene: TRBV4-3
j_gene: TRBJ2-3
abundance: .
CDR3aa: CALLPSGGISSTDTQYF
CDR3nt: TGCGCCTTGCTCCCCAGCGGGGGGATTTCTAGCACAGATACGCAGTATTTT

d_gene: TRBD1
v_gene: TRBV5-1
j_gene: TRBJ2-7
abundance: .
CDR3aa: CASSLLGQGSRDEQYF
CDR3nt: TGCGCCAGCAGCTTGCTCGGACAGGGGTCCAGGGACGAGCAGTACTTC

d_gene: .
v_gene: TRBV15
j_gene: TRBJ2-5
abundance: .
CDR3aa: CATSRREVAETQYF
CDR3nt: TGTGCCACCAGCAGGAGGGAAGTAGCGGAGACCCAGTACTTC

d_gene: .
v_gene: TRBV23-1
j_gene: TRBJ1-6
abundance: .
CDR3aa: CASSHGHRLPPYNSPLHF
CDR3nt: TGCGCCAGCAGTCATGGACATCGTCTACCACCCTATAATTCACCCCTCCACTTT

d_gene: .
v_gene: TRBV10-3
j_gene: TRBJ1-2
abundance: .
CDR3aa: CAISVFTADNYGYTF
CDR3nt: TGTGCCATCAGTGTCTTCACAGCAGACAACTATGGCTACACCTTC

d_gene: TRBD1
v_gene: TRBV19
j_gene: TRBJ2-7
abundance: .
CDR3aa: CATGQGAGEQYF
CDR3nt: TGTGCCACGGGACAGGGGGCGGGGGAGCAGTACTTC

d_gene: TRBD2
v_gene: TRBV27
j_gene: TRBJ2-1
abundance: .
CDR3aa: CASTFGGAGNEQFF
CDR3nt: TGTGCCAGCACCTTCGGGGGGGCCGGCAATGAGCAGTTCTTC

d_gene: .
v_gene: TRBV11-2
j_gene: TRBJ2-2
abundance: .
CDR3aa: CASSFPGNTGELFF
CDR3nt: TGTGCCAGCAGCTTTCCCGGGAACACCGGGGAGCTGTTTTTT

d_gene: .
v_gene: TRBV5-4
j_gene: TRBJ1-2
abundance: .
CDR3aa: CASSTPDKPYTF
CDR3nt: TGTGCCAGCAGCACACCCGACAAGCCCTACACCTTC

d_gene: .
v_gene: TRBV10-3
j_gene: TRBJ1-6
abundance: .
CDR3aa: CAISESVGGNSPLHF
CDR3nt: TGTGCCATCAGTGAGTCAGTGGGGGGGAATTCACCCCTCCACTTT